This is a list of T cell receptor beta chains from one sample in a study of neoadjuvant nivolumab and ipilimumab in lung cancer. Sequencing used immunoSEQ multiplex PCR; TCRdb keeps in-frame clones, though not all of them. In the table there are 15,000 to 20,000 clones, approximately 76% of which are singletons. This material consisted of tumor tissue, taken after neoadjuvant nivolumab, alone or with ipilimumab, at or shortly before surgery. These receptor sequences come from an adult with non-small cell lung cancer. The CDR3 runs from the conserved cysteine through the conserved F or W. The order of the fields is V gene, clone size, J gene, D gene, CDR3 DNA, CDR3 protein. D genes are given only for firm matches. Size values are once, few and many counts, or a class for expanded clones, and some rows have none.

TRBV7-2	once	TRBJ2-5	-	TGTGCCAGCAGCCCGACAGGGAGGGAGACCCAGTACTTC	CASSPTGRETQYF
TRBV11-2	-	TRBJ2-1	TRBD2	TGTGCCAGCAACCCTAACGGACTAGCGGGGGGGCCGACTACCAATGAGCAGTTCTTC	CASNPNGLAGGPTTNEQFF
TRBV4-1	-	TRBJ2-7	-	TGCGCCAGCAGCACAGGACTCCTCTACGAGCAGTACTTC	CASSTGLLYEQYF
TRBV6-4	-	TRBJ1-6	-	TGTGCCAGCAGTGACCGTATTGGGAATTCACCCCTCCACTTT	CASSDRIGNSPLHF
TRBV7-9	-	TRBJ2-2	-	TGTGCCAGCAGCCGGGGAGCGGCCTACACCGGGGAGCTGTTTTTT	CASSRGAAYTGELFF
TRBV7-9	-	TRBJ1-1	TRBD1	TGTGCCAGCAGCGAACAGGGGTACGAGGCTTTCTTT	CASSEQGYEAFF
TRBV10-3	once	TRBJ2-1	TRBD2	TGTGCCAGCTTTTCCCCGGGGGGGAATGAGCAGTTCTTC	CASFSPGGNEQFF
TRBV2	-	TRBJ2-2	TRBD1	TGTGCCAGCAAACCTCAGGGGACAGTTACCGGGGAGCTGTTTTTT	CASKPQGTVTGELFF
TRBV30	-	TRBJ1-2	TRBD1	TGTGCCTGGAGTGTAGTGGGACAGGGGCGCTTCCGGCACTATGGCTACACCTTC	CAWSVVGQGRFRHYGYTF
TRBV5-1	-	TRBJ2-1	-	TGCGCCAGCAGTACACAGGGTAGAGTCAATGAGCAGTTCTTC	CASSTQGRVNEQFF
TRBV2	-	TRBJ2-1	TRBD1	TGTGCCAGCAGTGAAGCGCTTGGCGGGACAGGGGAGAACAATGAGCAGTTCTTC	CASSEALGGTGENNEQFF
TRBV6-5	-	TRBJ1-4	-	TGTGCCAGCAGTAGGACTTATAATAATGAAAAACTGTTTTTT	CASSRTYNNEKLFF
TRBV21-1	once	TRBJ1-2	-	TGTGCCAGCAGCAAAGACCGGGACAGGGAAAACGCTAACTATGGCTACACCTTC	CASSKDRDRENANYGYTF
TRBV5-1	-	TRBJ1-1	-	TGCGCCAGCAGCTCAGGACAGCCGAACACTGAAGCTTTCTTT	CASSSGQPNTEAFF
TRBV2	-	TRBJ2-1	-	TGTGCCAGCAGTGAAGCATCCAGGGATAACAATGAGCAGTTCTTC	CASSEASRDNNEQFF
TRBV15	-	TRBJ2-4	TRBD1	TGTGCCACCAGCAGCGGGGACAGGGTATTTCGAGCCAAAAACATTCAGTACTTC	CATSSGDRVFRAKNIQYF
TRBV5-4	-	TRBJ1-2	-	TGTGCCAGCAGCCCCGGGCTCGAAGGCTACACCTTC	CASSPGLEGYTF
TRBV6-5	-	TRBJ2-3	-	TGTGCCAGCAGTCGGCTCGGCGATACGCAGTATTTT	CASSRLGDTQYF
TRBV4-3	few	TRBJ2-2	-	TGCGCCAGCAGCCAAGGTTCCCAGAACACCGGGGAGCTGTTTTTT	CASSQGSQNTGELFF
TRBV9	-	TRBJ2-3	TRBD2	TGTGCCAGCAGCGTAATAAGCGGGGGGGATACGCAGTATTTT	CASSVISGGDTQYF
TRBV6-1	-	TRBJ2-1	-	TGTGCCAGCAGTGAAGCGCGAGGGGATGAGCAGTTCTTC	CASSEARGDEQFF
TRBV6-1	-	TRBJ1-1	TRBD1	TGTGCCAGCAGTGCGGGACAGGGGAACACTGAAGCTTTCTTT	CASSAGQGNTEAFF
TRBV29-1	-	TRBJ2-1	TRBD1	TGCAGCGGCCCCCGTCCGGGACAGGACTACAATGAGCAGTTCTTC	CSGPRPGQDYNEQFF
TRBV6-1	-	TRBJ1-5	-	TGTGCCAGCAGTGTGATACACATAAATCAGCCCCAGCATTTT	CASSVIHINQPQHF
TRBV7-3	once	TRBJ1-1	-	TGTGCCAGCAGCTTAACGGAGAGGGCCACTGAAGCTTTCTTT	CASSLTERATEAFF
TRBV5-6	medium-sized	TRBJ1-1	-	TGTGCCAGCAGCTTTTACGGGGCGCGGGAAGCTTTCTTT	CASSFYGAREAFF
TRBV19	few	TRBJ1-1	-	TGTGCCAGTAGTAACCCGGGGGCAGGGACTGAAGCTTTCTTT	CASSNPGAGTEAFF
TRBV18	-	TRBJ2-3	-	TGTGCCAGCTCGCCTAGGACCACAGATACGCAGTATTTT	CASSPRTTDTQYF
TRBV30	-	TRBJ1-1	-	TGTGCCTGGAAAACAACTCAGAACACTGAAGCTTTCTTT	CAWKTTQNTEAFF
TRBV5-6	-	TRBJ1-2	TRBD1	TGTGCCAGCAGCTTACAGGGGGGCCCCTCCTATGGCTACACCTTC	CASSLQGGPSYGYTF
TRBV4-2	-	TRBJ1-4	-	TGTGCCAGCAGCCAGGGACGGAGTAATGAAAAACTGTTTTTT	CASSQGRSNEKLFF
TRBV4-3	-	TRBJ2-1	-	TGCGCCAGCAGGAGGGACAATGAGCAGTTCTTC	CASRRDNEQFF
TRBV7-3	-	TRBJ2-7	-	TGTGCCAGCAGCTTAATGTGGGGTTACGAGCAGTACTTC	CASSLMWGYEQYF
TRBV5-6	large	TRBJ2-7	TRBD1	TGTGCCAGCAGCGGGACAGGGACCGAGCAGTACTTC	CASSGTGTEQYF
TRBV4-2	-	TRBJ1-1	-	TGTGCCAGCAGCCAAGCAGGGGCAGGGAACACTGAAGCTTTCTTT	CASSQAGAGNTEAFF
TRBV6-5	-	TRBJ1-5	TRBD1	TGTGCCAGCAGTTGGTCCAGGGGGAATCAGCCCCAGCATTTT	CASSWSRGNQPQHF
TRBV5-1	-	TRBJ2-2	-	TGCGCCAGCAGCTTTGGCTCTGCCACCGGGGAGCTGTTTTTT	CASSFGSATGELFF
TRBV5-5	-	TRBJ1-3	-	TGTGCCAGCAGCCTGGCCAGCTCTGGAAACACCATATATTTT	CASSLASSGNTIYF
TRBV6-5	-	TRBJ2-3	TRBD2	TGTGCCAGCAGTTTCATTTTCGGGGGGGTTACAGATACGCAGTATTTT	CASSFIFGGVTDTQYF
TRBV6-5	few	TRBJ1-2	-	TGTGCCAGCAGTTCGGACCCTTATGGCTACACCTTC	CASSSDPYGYTF